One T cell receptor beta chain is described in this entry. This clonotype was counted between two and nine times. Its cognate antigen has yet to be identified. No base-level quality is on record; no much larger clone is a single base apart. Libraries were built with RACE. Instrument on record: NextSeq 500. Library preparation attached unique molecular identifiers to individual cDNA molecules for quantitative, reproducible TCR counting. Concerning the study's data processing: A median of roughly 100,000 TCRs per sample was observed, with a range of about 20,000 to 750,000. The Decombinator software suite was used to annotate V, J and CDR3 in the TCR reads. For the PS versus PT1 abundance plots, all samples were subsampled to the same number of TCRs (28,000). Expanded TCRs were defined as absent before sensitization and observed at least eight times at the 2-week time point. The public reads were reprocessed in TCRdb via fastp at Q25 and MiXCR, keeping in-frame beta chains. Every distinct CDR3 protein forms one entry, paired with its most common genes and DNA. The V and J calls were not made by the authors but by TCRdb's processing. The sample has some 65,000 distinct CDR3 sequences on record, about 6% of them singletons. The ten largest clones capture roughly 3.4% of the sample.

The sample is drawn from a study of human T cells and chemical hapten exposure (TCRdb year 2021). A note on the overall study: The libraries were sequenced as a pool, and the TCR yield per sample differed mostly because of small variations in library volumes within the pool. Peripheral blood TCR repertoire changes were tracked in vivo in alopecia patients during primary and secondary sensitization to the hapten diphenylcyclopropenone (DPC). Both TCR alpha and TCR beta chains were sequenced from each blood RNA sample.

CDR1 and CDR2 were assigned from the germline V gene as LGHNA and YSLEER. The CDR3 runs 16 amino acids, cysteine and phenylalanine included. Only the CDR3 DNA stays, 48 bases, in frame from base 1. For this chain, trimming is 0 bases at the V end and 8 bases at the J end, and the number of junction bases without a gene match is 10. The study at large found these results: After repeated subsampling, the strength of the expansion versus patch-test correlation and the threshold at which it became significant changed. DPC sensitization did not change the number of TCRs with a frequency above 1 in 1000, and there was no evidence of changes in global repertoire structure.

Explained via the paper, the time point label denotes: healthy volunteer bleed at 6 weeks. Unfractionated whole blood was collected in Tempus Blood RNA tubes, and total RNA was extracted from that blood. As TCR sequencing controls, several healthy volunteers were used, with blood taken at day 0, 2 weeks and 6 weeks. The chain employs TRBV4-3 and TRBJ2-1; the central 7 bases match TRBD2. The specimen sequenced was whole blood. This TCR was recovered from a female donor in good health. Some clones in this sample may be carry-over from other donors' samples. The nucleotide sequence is TGCGCCAGCAGCCAAGATCTCCGCGGGAGTAATGATGAGCAGTTCTTC. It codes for CASSQDLRGSNDEQFF.